Listed here are 20 T cell receptor beta chains from one sample, sequenced in a study of beta chain features in type 1 diabetes. Since all of the isolated RNA was reverse transcribed, expressed TCRB transcripts were what got sequenced. Data came from immunoSEQ multiplex PCR; TCRdb stores just in-frame clones and leaves some out. The table records 350,000 to 450,000 clones, about 15% of them present only once. Sequencing input: naive CD4+ T cells from blood. Source of these receptors: a man aged 30-40 years in good health.

V usage is TRBV5-1 and J usage is TRBJ1-2; 8 bases line up with TRBD1. The V and J ends lost 3 bases and 3 bases, in that order; junction bases with no gene match: 4. The germline CDR1 and CDR2 sequences are SGHRS and YFSETQ. The CDR3 runs 14 residues. The CDR3 DNA reads TGCGCCAGCAGCTACCGGGGACAGGACTATGGCTACACCTTC. As protein: CASSYRGQDYGYTF.

This clone was counted between two and nine times. This sequence joins TRBV6-5 and TRBJ2-1; a possible D gene is TRBD2 (5 bases). The CDR3 spans 14 residues. V was pared by 7 bases and J by 3 bases, with 13 bases between. Germline V gene lookup returns CDR1 MNHEY and CDR2 SVGAGI. The CDR3 loop reads CASTQRGSYNEQFF. The CDR3 nucleotides are TGTGCCAGCACTCAACGAGGGAGCTACAATGAGCAGTTCTTC.

As DNA, the CDR3 is TGCGCCAGCAGCCCTGTCGGGGCAGATACGCAGTATTTT. Translating it yields CASSPVGADTQYF. The gene calls are TRBV4-3 and TRBJ2-3; a weak D match, TRBD2 (5 bases). This CDR3 region has 13 residues. CDR1 and CDR2 (germline): LGHNA, YSLEER. V was pared by 4 bases and J by 4 bases, with 9 bases between.

The rearrangement joins TRBV4-1 to TRBJ1-5, with D possibly being TRBD1 (6 bases). Germline lookup yields CDR1 MGHRA and CDR2 YSYEKL. This CDR3 is built from 18 residues. The V gene lost 5 bases and the J gene lost 0 bases, with 20 bases spanning the gap. The chain's CDR3 is CASSFRRGDIYSNQPQHF. The CDR3 DNA reads as TGCGCCAGCAGCTTTCGCCGGGGGGACATTTATAGCAATCAGCCCCAGCATTTT.

This clone came up a few times. At one end the junction does not follow the germline gene, possibly because of a read error. The chain joins TRBV5-1 to TRBJ2-1; D could derive from TRBD1 or TRBD2 (5 bases each). Germline CDR1 is SGHRS and CDR2 is YFSETQ. The CDR3 runs 15 residues. CDR3 region: CASSGGEGEFWQRVF. The CDR3 nucleotides read TGCGCCAGCAGCGGTGGGGAAGGGGAATTTTGGCAGAGGGTCTTC. Complete variable domain (other parts from reference TRBV5-1 and TRBJ2-1): KAGVTQTPRYLIKTRGQQVTLSCSPISGHRSVSWYQQTPGQGLQFLFEYFSETQRNKGNFPGRFSGRQFSNSRSEMNVSTLELGDSALYLCASSGGEGEFWQRVFGPGTRLTVL.

This clone was seen only a few times. This may stem from a read error, because a much larger clone lies one nucleotide away. The rearrangement joins TRBV7-3 to TRBJ2-3; D is unclear. The CDR3 is 11 amino acids. Germline V gene data show CDR1 as SGHTA and CDR2 as FQGTGA. Trimming removed 3 bases from V and 4 bases from J, with 2 bases in between. Written as DNA, the CDR3 is TGTGCCAGCAGCTTTTCAGATACGCAGTATTTT. Encoded protein: CASSFSDTQYF.

V and J are TRBV30 and TRBJ2-5, with 9 bases lining up with TRBD2. This CDR3 comprises 18 residues. J was trimmed by 5 bases and V by 2 bases; bases with no gene match: 18. Germline V gives CDR1 GTSNPN, CDR2 SVGIG (reference sequence). CDR3: CAWSPLTRPSGNYETQYF. The CDR3 region has the DNA TGTGCCTGGAGTCCCCTTACCCGTCCTAGCGGGAACTACGAGACCCAGTACTTC.

The chain recombines TRBV4-3 with TRBJ2-7; 8 positions agree with TRBD1. Germline-derived CDR1 and CDR2 are LGHNA and YSLEER. CDR3 length: 19 amino acids. The V segment lost 0 bases and the J segment 0 bases; nucleotides outside the gene matches: 13. The CDR3 here is CASSQDYYRGSSSSYEQYF. The DNA for the CDR3 is TGCGCCAGCAGCCAAGATTACTACAGGGGGTCCTCTAGCTCCTACGAGCAGTACTTC.

This clone showed up just a few times. The chain combines TRBV5-4 with TRBJ2-1; unclear D gene. The CDR3 runs 15 residues. Germline lookup yields CDR1 SGHNT and CDR2 YYREEE (reference sequence). Trimming took off 1 base at V and 0 bases at J, with 8 bases between the two ends. The CDR3 protein is CASSLRQISYNEQFF. Written as DNA, the CDR3 is TGTGCCAGCAGCTTGCGTCAGATCTCCTACAATGAGCAGTTCTTC.

The chain couples TRBV9 to TRBJ1-1; a weak D match, TRBD1 (5 bases). The CDR3 runs to 15 residues. V was clipped by 0 bases and J by 7 bases, with 16 bases between them. Germline V gene sequence: CDR1 SGDLS, CDR2 YYNGEE. Here the CDR3 reads CASSVGIGADIEAFF. The CDR3 DNA sequence: TGTGCCAGCAGCGTAGGGATAGGGGCTGATATTGAAGCTTTCTTT.

The V and J genes are TRBV6-5 and TRBJ2-1, with D tentatively TRBD1 (5 bases). The CDR3 is made up of 15 amino acids. With 2 bases removed from V and 4 bases from J, the gap between germline ends came to 12 bases. Germline CDR1 is MNHEY and CDR2 is SVGAGI. The CDR3 reads CASSYTGSLYNEQFF. The DNA for the CDR3 is TGTGCCAGCAGTTACACAGGCTCCCTATACAATGAGCAGTTCTTC.

This chain uses TRBV30 with TRBJ1-5; D remains unclear. Germline values: CDR1 GTSNPN, CDR2 SVGIG (reference sequence). V was shortened by 4 bases and J by 5 bases, with 12 bases between the two germline ends. The CDR3 loop spans 13 amino acids. The CDR3 sequence is CAWNQREDQPQHF. In DNA form, the CDR3 reads TGTGCCTGGAATCAGAGGGAGGATCAGCCCCAGCATTTT.

This clone was counted only a few times. The rearrangement joins TRBV5-1 to TRBJ2-5; D uncertain. V was clipped by 1 base and J by 3 bases, with 7 bases between them. The CDR3 has 13 residues. Germline CDR1 is SGHRS and CDR2 is YFSETQ. The CDR3 nucleotides read TGCGCCAGCAGCTTGTTTGGGGAAGAGACCCAGTACTTC. This sequence encodes CASSLFGEETQYF.

This clone came up a few times. The genes are TRBV5-6 and TRBJ2-1; 10 nucleotides match TRBD2. The CDR3 is 14 amino acids. The germline CDR1 and CDR2 sequences are SGHDT and YYEEEE. With 4 bases clipped from V and 6 bases from J, the junction kept 4 bases outside the gene matches. The chain's CDR3 is CASSPSGSSNEQFF. CDR3 DNA sequence: TGTGCCAGCAGCCCTAGCGGGAGTTCCAATGAGCAGTTCTTC.

The chain links TRBV7-3 to TRBJ2-3; 8 nucleotides line up with TRBD2. Trimming cost V 5 bases and J 4 bases; bases outside gene matches: 8. There are 15 residues in the CDR3. In germline, CDR1 is SGHTA, CDR2 FQGTGA. In nucleotides, the CDR3 is TGTGCCAGCAGCCCAGCGGGAGTTAGGGCAGATACGCAGTATTTT. Protein product: CASSPAGVRADTQYF.

This clone appeared a few times. The chain has TRBV15 and TRBJ2-7, with D tentatively TRBD2 (6 bases). This CDR3 is 15 amino acids long. V gave up 5 bases and J gave up 6 bases, with 20 bases separating them. Germline V gene data show CDR1 as LNHNV and CDR2 as YYDKDF (reference sequence). CDR3 protein: CATSETSGGRGEQYF. For the CDR3, the DNA is TGTGCCACCAGCGAGACCTCCGGGGGTCGAGGCGAGCAGTACTTC.

The V gene is TRBV15, the J gene TRBJ2-7, with D uncertain. Trimming removed 5 bases at V and 2 bases at J, with 7 bases between. CDR3 length equals 12 residues. CDR1 is LNHNV, CDR2 YYDKDF, per germline (reference sequence). CDR3 in amino acids: CATSVHTYEQYF. CDR3 in DNA: TGTGCCACCAGCGTGCATACCTACGAGCAGTACTTC.

V and J are TRBV20-1 and TRBJ2-7; D unresolved. Germline CDR1 reads DFQATT; CDR2 reads SNEGSKA (reference sequence). The CDR3 spans 11 residues. Trimming stripped 5 bases from V and 6 bases from J, with 11 bases between. CDR3 in DNA: TGCAGTGCTCTCCAGGTACGCGAGCAGTACTTC. This gives the protein CSALQVREQYF.

The rearrangement joins TRBV6-6 to TRBJ1-4; D may be TRBD1 (5 bases). This CDR3 is built from 14 residues. Between the trimmed V and J ends, which lost 4 bases and 8 bases, there was a span of 14 bases. Per germline, CDR1 MNHNY and CDR2 SVGAGI (reference sequence). Here the CDR3 reads CASSFAQVQEKLFF. CDR3 bases: TGTGCCAGCAGTTTTGCACAGGTCCAGGAAAAACTGTTTTTT.

This clone was picked up a small number of times. The rearrangement links TRBV30 to TRBJ1-4; D is ambiguous. This CDR3 is built from 10 residues. Between the trimmed V and J ends, which lost 1 base and 8 bases, there was a span of 2 bases. Per the germline V gene, CDR1 is GTSNPN and CDR2 is SVGIG (reference sequence). The CDR3 spells CAWSGEKLFF. As DNA, the CDR3 is TGTGCCTGGAGTGGAGAAAAACTGTTTTTT.